A selection of T cell receptor beta chains follows, all from one sample in a study of cytomegalovirus exposure and HLA in healthy donors. TCRdb keeps only in-frame clones here, not all; method: immunoSEQ multiplex PCR. The sample has 120,000 or so clones. Sequenced input: PBMCs. These TCRs come from a man between 18 and 29 years old in good health and CMV-seronegative. The conserved cysteine and the conserved F or W are not part of the CDR3 here. Fields, in order: D gene, V gene, CDR3 protein. D genes are given only for firm matches.

>TRBD1|TRBV5-1
ASSLIPAGGNEKLF
>TRBD1|TRBV2
ASTPGGVSQF
>TRBD1|TRBV6-5
ASSYATGVEEQY
>NA|TRBV5-6
ASSLFTRQTDTQY
>NA|TRBV29-1
SVEDGGETQY
>NA|TRBV6-6
ASSTEPRVNEQY
>TRBD2|TRBV10-3
AISGLPTGTSGGPTNSYEQY
>TRBD2|TRBV7-2
ASSFLTSGGANEQF
>NA|TRBV13
ASPTGAEAF
>NA|TRBV27
ASSYYREYEQY
>NA|TRBV6-1
ASSEWRDASSGNTIY
>TRBD1|TRBV5-1
ASSSGQGAPTGELF
>NA|TRBV10-3
AISRSVAEHTDTQY
>NA|TRBV11-2
ASSRIDKSSYEQY
>TRBD1|TRBV10-3
AISSGTAISSGANVLT
>NA|TRBV19
ASSPDRRGTEQY
>NA|TRBV19
ASSISGSGANVLT
>NA|TRBV11-2
ASSILTGELF
>NA|TRBV5-4
ASSLEGGRSYEQY
>NA|TRBV5-1
ASSLAQGSVTEAF
>NA|TRBV19
ASSVYRDGYT
>TRBD2|TRBV28
ASSIGTSGRVEQY
>TRBD2|TRBV7-2
ASSLSAGVGNEQF
>TRBD1|TRBV5-1
ASSSDRAGTDTQY
>NA|TRBV14
ASSHRTVYEQY
>NA|TRBV30
AWMLGAQTEAF
>TRBD1|TRBV2
ARRSPGQPPHGYT
>NA|TRBV6-1
GATGFSYEQY
>NA|TRBV28
ASAADGLGEKLF
>NA|TRBV6-6
ASSLPGVEAF
>NA|TRBV2
ASSVDWNYGYT
>TRBD2|TRBV9
ASSGSRLTGGRTDTQY
>TRBD1|TRBV5-1
ASSLAGQVSYNEQF
>TRBD2|TRBV5-1
ASSLLASGYEQY
>TRBD1|TRBV28
ASSPTPRTGPSYEQY
>NA|TRBV6-1
ASSETGDWDQPQH
>TRBD2|TRBV5-1
ATRGGATYNEQF
>NA|TRBV2
ASSERWRPENTGELF
>NA|TRBV15
ATSRGLSEEEQY
>TRBD1|TRBV5-1
ASSLEGTGGHEQF
>TRBD2|TRBV7-3
ASSPTAGGFETQY
>NA|TRBV7-2
ASSSKTSQYETQY
>TRBD2|TRBV18
ASSPLGTSGGDTQY
>TRBD2|TRBV27
ASRRPGAGDYNEQF
>NA|TRBV30
AWSTGNTDTQY
>TRBD1|TRBV28
ASNRPGQLNEKLF
>TRBD1|TRBV30
ATEPAGQAGTEAF
>TRBD1|TRBV2
ASSRDRGETQY
>NA|TRBV18
ASSPLPRNTEAF
>TRBD1|TRBV6-6
ASSRTGAGSPLH
>TRBD2|TRBV5-6
ASNSGIEQF
>NA|TRBV2
ASISGYT
>NA|TRBV4-1
ASSQDLVYSGNTIY
>NA|TRBV28
ASSTGRNTEAF
>NA|TRBV5-1
ASSLGTTLPSYEQY
>NA|TRBV19
ASSNQATVPQHT
>NA|TRBV5-1
ASSSSGGATEAF